The sequence of this T cell receptor beta chain was determined in a study of cytomegalovirus exposure and HLA in healthy donors. Primers for the PCR totalled 60 Vbeta and 13 Jbeta. Original methodology: It was a later analysis that counted about 80 million unique TCR beta chains, of which some 9.9 million were shared. The table came from immunoSEQ multiplex PCR; TCRdb's copy has only in-frame clones and leaves some out. V and J calls and clone size are copied from that table; D and trimming were computed from the DNA. The sample has about 110,000 clones; around 80% are singletons. In the case of this clone: Its antigen remains unknown.

Study results and limitations: Immune exposure information available was restricted to CMV serostatus.

Germline V lookup: CDR1 SEHNR, CDR2 FQNEAQ (reference sequence). This CDR3 comprises 13 residues. V dropped 0 bases and J dropped 8 bases, with 7 bases sitting between them. The TCR comes from a man aged 40-49 years in good health and CMV-seronegative. The chain uses TRBV7-9 and TRBJ1-4; D call uncertain. Sequencing was carried out using PBMCs. CDR3 loop: CASSLAVREKLFF. CDR3 nucleotide sequence: TGTGCCAGCAGCTTAGCGGTACGGGAAAAACTGTTTTTT.